The TCR beta chain under discussion was sequenced for a study of beta chain features in type 1 diabetes. This clone was observed a few times. Its antigen remains unknown. General study findings and limits: TCRB CDR3 length was moderately but significantly reduced in all four CD4+ subsets of Type 1 diabetes patients.

Isolated RNA was reverse transcribed in full, so expressed TCRB transcripts were sequenced. Reads from naive, central memory and regulatory T cell samples averaged about 3.3 million. The repertoire was sequenced with immunoSEQ multiplex PCR; TCRdb's copy has only in-frame clones and lacks some. The sample lists around 150,000 clones; about a tenth were seen once. Germline lookup yields CDR1 SGHTA and CDR2 FQGTGA. The CDR3 loop spans 13 amino acids. With 2 bases removed from V and 1 base from J, the gap between germline ends came to 6 bases. A sort by CD45RO/CCR7/CD25/CD127/CD95/CD27 yielded CD4+ naive, central memory, regulatory and stem cell-like memory cells. Each of the sorted populations had a purity greater than 98%.

The receptor was isolated from a man aged 25 to 45 with type 1 diabetes. The sequencing input was central memory CD4+ T cells from blood. The chain links TRBV7-3 to TRBJ2-7; D call uncertain. This CDR3 reads CASSLGPSYEQYF. CDR3 sequence (DNA): TGTGCCAGCAGCTTAGGGCCTTCCTACGAGCAGTACTTC.